This T cell receptor beta chain appears in the sequencing data of a study of control samples from healthy donors and cancer patients. The V end lost 4 bases, the J end lost 2 bases, and 9 bases lay between the germline ends. The CDR3 is made up of 13 amino acids. Looked up from germline, CDR1 is SGDLS and CDR2 is YYNGEE. The data were produced by immunoSEQ multiplex PCR, yet TCRdb's version contains in-frame clones alone and is incomplete. Among 50,000 or so clones listed, 80% to 90% were seen once. The sample consisted of PBMCs. The chain couples TRBV9 to TRBJ1-1; D is unresolved. The receptor's source is a woman between 45 and 65 years old with lung cancer. CDR3 residues: CASSSDGNTEAFF. DNA of the CDR3: TGTGCCAGCAGCAGCGATGGAAACACTGAAGCTTTCTTT. Together with reference TRBV9 and TRBJ1-1, the CDR3 gives the full variable domain: DSGVTQTPKHLITATGQRVTLRCSPRSGDLSVYWYQQSLDQGLQFLIQYYNGEERAKGNILERFSAQQFPDLHSELNLSSLELGDSALYFCASSSDGNTEAFFGQGTRLTVV.